This entry features one T cell receptor beta chain sequence. Its antigen target is currently unknown. No base quality values were provided; no much bigger clone lies one nucleotide off. Donors were about 36 systemically healthy Caucasian individuals from Russia aged about 6 to 100 years. Around 10 milliliters of peripheral blood were drawn from each donor into EDTA-treated Vacutainer tubes. Ficoll-Paque density-gradient centrifugation was used to isolate PBMCs, with at least 7 million per sample. Trizol reagent was used to extract total RNA from PBMCs, with at least 6 micrograms per sample. For every donor, an aliquot of PBMCs went through flow cytometry to measure the percentages of naive CD45RAhigh/CD27high T cells. This specimen belongs to a study of blood T cells in healthy people across ages (dated by TCRdb to between 2014 and 2017). With regard to the full study: In model experiments, roughly one uniquely barcoded TCR beta cDNA molecule per two T cells was captured by template switching. The study measured age-related changes in TCR beta repertoire diversity using deep sequencing normalized with unique cDNA molecular identifiers. The donors were split into four age groups: young (average 16 years), middle-aged (roughly 39), aged (over 55) and long-lived (82). Two additional independent replicas of 1 million unique cDNA reads from the same blood draw were analyzed for two donors (one aged 18 to 30 and one aged 80 or older).

Findings and caveats that apply to the study as a whole: The long-lived group showed more naive CD4+ T cells, fewer expanded clones and increased TCR diversity than the aged group, suggesting age selection. The CMV infection status of donors was not known, potentially confounding age-related changes in expanded clonotypes. Estimates of total diversity based on one million sequenced T cells were considered lower bounds and underestimates. As age increased, observed TCR beta diversity per million T cells dropped in a roughly linear way, and a significant reduction was already evident by age roughly 36. Observed TCR beta diversity correlated strongly with the percentage of naive T cells measured by flow cytometry. Conclusive comparison of naive and antigen-experienced compartments was prevented by the profiling of bulk unsorted PBMCs.

The library was produced with 5' RACE. Sequencer: Illumina HiSeq 2500. A second roughly 6 to 12 cycle PCR used a sample-barcoded 5' primer and a J-beta primer mix. A unique molecular identifier was introduced onto each TCR beta cDNA molecule by a template-switch 5' adaptor carrying 12 random nucleotides. Each sample yielded at least 3 million CDR3-containing paired-end reads. First-strand cDNA synthesis was performed from all RNA using the Mint cDNA synthesis kit, with priming by a TRBC-specific oligonucleotide. All cDNA was treated with uracil-DNA glycosylase and then went through a first 18-cycle PCR with the universal primers M1SS and BC2_uni_R. On the authors' methods: For normalization, 1 million high-quality reads were randomly selected from each sample, with every read carrying a distinct molecular identifier. Instead of being binned into consensus sequences, reads that shared molecular identifiers were thrown out. MiTCR, run with a Q25 quality threshold and the strictest error-elimination algorithm, handled CDR3 identification, clonotype clustering and error correction. Lower-bound total TCR beta diversity was estimated with a nonparametric unseen species model using Euler transformation. TCRdb reprocessed the public reads (quality trimming at Q25 with fastp, clone calling with MiXCR) and kept in-frame beta chains. Merged by CDR3 protein, the rows form single entries marked with the most common genes and DNA. TCRdb's processing, not the study's, gives the V and J calls here. This sample holds 450,000 to 650,000 distinct CDR3 sequences; less than 25% were observed only once. The ten largest make up around 10% of the sample.

The CDR3 has 17 amino acids, counting the end cysteine and phenylalanine. The kept DNA is CDR3 alone, 51 bases in frame from the first base. The germline V gene (reference sequence) gives CDR1 as SEHNR and CDR2 as FQNEAQ. Trimming leaves V shorter by 0 bases and J shorter by 1 base, with the junction holding 5 bases beyond the gene matches. These data are also associated with another study on T cells of mothers and their children. Drawing on the second study: Nine systemically healthy Caucasian individuals served as donors, namely three mothers together with their six children. cDNA synthesis consumed the entire amount of extracted RNA, loaded at around 1.4 ug RNA in each 15 ul reaction. In the second PCR, the M1S primer added sample barcodes and 2-4 random nucleotides. Over 8.5 million TCR beta CDR3 reads came from each mother, compared with some 3 million reads from each child. In both related and unrelated pairs, thymic selection shapes the output of TCR recombination in a similar way, with inherited differences having only a minor effect. Normalized repertoire overlap was always slightly but never significantly higher in related than unrelated mother-child pairs. No persistent microchimeric T cell clones were found, with a detection sensitivity of approximately 110 clones per million clonotypes. The study used deep NGS to compare TCR beta repertoires of mothers and children, seeking features distinguishing related mother-child pairs from unrelated individuals. Mothers averaged roughly 40 +/- 4 years of age and children averaged about 10 +/- 4 years. After adapter ligation was performed with NEBNext reagents, the libraries were sequenced on an Illumina HiSeq 2000 with 100+100 nt paired-end reads. To avoid cross-contamination, the mother libraries and the child libraries were prepared a month apart and sequenced in separate runs. For each donor, somewhere between roughly 450,000 and 2,000,000 distinct TCR beta clonotypes were identified. Naive TCR beta clonotypes were estimated from low-frequency clonotypes matched to each donor's FACS-determined naive share, without sorting.

The sample comprised blood. The V gene is TRBV7-9 and the J gene is TRBJ2-1; 8 central nucleotides agree with TRBD1. This receptor was taken from a boy between 10 and 17 years old in good health. The DNA sequence follows: TGTGCCAGCAGCTTAGCACCCACAGGGGGGTCCTACAATGAGCAGTTCTTC. Translated, it gives CASSLAPTGGSYNEQFF.